This T cell receptor beta chain was identified during a study of cytomegalovirus exposure and HLA in healthy donors (dated by TCRdb to 2017 to 2019). About the full investigation: In an earlier analysis of about 560 of the donors, under 300 Gb of sequence data and 117 million unique TCR beta sequences from roughly 180 million T cells were reported. Roughly 5 DR-DQ haplotypes were treated as single units for association and clustering because of strong linkage in the cohort. The number of typed donors differed by locus: roughly 629-640 for A, B, C, DRB1 and DQB1; 522 for DQA1; over 600 for DPA1; and 450 to 480 for DPB1. Around 300 gigabases of sequencing data and approximately 84 million unique TCR sequences were included in an early release covering several hundred HLA-typed donors. All discovery cohort repertoires had been generated on a single sequencing platform. The study used immunosequencing to profile the T cell repertoires of approximately 690 subjects and linked those repertoires to cytomegalovirus serostatus. Along with the 666-subject first cohort, a separate validation cohort of over a hundred different subjects was used. In a later analysis, previously published TCR beta repertoires from several hundred donors were re-analyzed and high-resolution HLA genotyping was added so that TCR occurrence patterns could be studied. A later genetic analysis used genome-wide SNP genotypes for about 60% of the 666 donors, treating that subset as a discovery cohort. The study combined high-throughput TCR immunosequencing, statistical association of individual TCRs with disease status, and machine learning to predict cytomegalovirus infection status. To decide whether each TCR beta V gene segment behaved as functional or pseudogenic, an earlier analysis of some 600 of the donors relied on high-throughput TCR beta sequencing. Of the roughly 430 genotyped donors, 65% to 90% fell in the genetic ancestry cluster associated with self-reported Caucasian donors. HLA typing covered class I and class II loci at four-digit resolution. Donor age, sex, ethnicity and CMV serostatus were compiled alongside the repertoire data. Rather than using new phenotypic data, the later analysis identified candidate immune exposures from TCR beta sequences and from how often those sequences occurred across donors. On average, 235,054 unique TCR beta nucleotide sequences were sequenced per donor among several hundred genotyped donors of the cohort, with 15% to 20% of those sequences being non-productive. The study was designed to test whether signatures of past pathogen exposure could be identified by cataloging public T cell receptors. The paper's findings and limits, for the study overall: The presence/absence analyses assumed that sequencing depth was roughly uniform across donors, and that assumption may not be true. A later genetic analysis associated a missense DCLRE1C variant with V-gene and J-gene trimming of TCR beta chains, and an independent cohort replicated the association. Correlated functional status among segregating V segments might be attributable to linkage disequilibrium, but an unknown experimental factor could not be ruled out. A later genetic analysis reported fewer N-insertions in productive TCRs among donors in an Asian-associated ancestry cluster than the roughly 700-donor mean. The only immune exposure information available for the cohort was CMV serostatus. Because the 87-base-pair reads could not distinguish some IMGT-functional V segments, including TRBV6-2 and TRBV6-3, those segments were excluded. A further reported finding was that TCR beta sequences accurately predicted the HLA-A and HLA-B alleles for most subjects in the first cohort. The authors suggested that the approach could potentially be extended to other disease states and immunological phenotypes. A few of the identified cytomegalovirus-associated TCR beta chains were confirmed in vitro to be specific for cytomegalovirus antigens. In a later analysis, the rate of TCR association differed among HLA loci, with DRB1 alleles having the most associated TCRs and HLA-C alleles having the fewest. Most TCR sequences were observed very rarely across donors, whereas some public TCRs were present in many individuals. In this cohort, only TCR beta chains were sequenced, and detectable features were limited by the absence of alpha or paired-chain data. When HLA alleles, especially DR and DQ, strongly co-occurred, attributing TCR associations to individual alleles was difficult. HLA typing was unavailable for some donors at each locus, so association tests used only the typed subset. A later analysis found that most CMV-associated TCR beta chains appeared HLA-restricted, with HLA associations seemingly driven largely by CMV exposure. The earlier analysis of approximately 590 of the donors excluded roughly 16 rarely observed V segments, including chromosome 9 orphons, because counts were too low. Compared with equally common non-associated chains, HLA-associated TCR beta chains in a later analysis were more clonally expanded and had lower generation probabilities. At a false discovery rate of 0.05, a later analysis linked 16,951 TCR beta sequences to specific HLA alleles. Broadly in line with IMGT annotations, most TCR beta V segments showed up in productive rearrangements about 87% or about 30% of the time in an earlier analysis of 587 of the donors. The study gave a list of about 160 TCR beta chains associated with cytomegalovirus. The sequencing pipeline was judged likely to have produced a cluster of highly shared sequence variants as a technical artifact. In both the original and validation cohorts, the classifier was reported to diagnose cytomegalovirus status with high specificity and sensitivity. A later analysis reported that several top co-occurrence clusters appeared linked to parvovirus B19, influenza, CMV and Epstein-Barr virus.

CDR1 and CDR2 are drawn from the germline V gene: ENHRY, SYGVKD. A distance of 12 bases separates the germline ends of V and J, which lose 7 bases and 3 bases respectively. Its CDR3 holds 13 amino acids, cysteine through phenylalanine. The kept DNA is CDR3 alone, 39 bases in frame from the first base. The cohort consisted of fewer than 700 healthy bone marrow donors. At the time of sampling, all cohort members were nominally healthy, though unrecorded immune exposures were likely present. The donor tested CMV seronegative, placing the donor among the 350 to 400 seronegative members of the cohort. A peripheral blood sample was collected from each donor, and TCR beta sequencing was performed on peripheral blood mononuclear cells. The Qiagen DNeasy Blood Extraction Kit was used to extract genomic DNA from the blood cell samples. On this clone itself: Its antigen is still unknown. No clone much larger than this one lies a single base away; base qualities are absent.

The library was made by the immunoSEQ multiplex PCR assay. The multiplex PCR relied on a mix of 60 forward primers for TCR Vbeta segments and 13 reverse primers for TCR Jbeta segments. A multiplex PCR assay on genomic DNA amplified the CDR3 region of rearranged TCR beta genes. On the Illumina HiSeq System, the amplified TCR beta libraries were sequenced as 87-base-pair reads. Processing in the source paper ran as follows. A later analysis counted about 80 million unique TCR beta chains across the 700 or so repertoires, and roughly 10 million of these chains were shared by at least two donors. Raw reads were error-corrected and collapsed into unique sequences with a nearest-neighbor algorithm that merged closely related sequences to remove PCR and sequencing errors. CDR3 sequences were aligned to IMGT reference sequences to assign V, D and J gene segments. Each retained sequence needed at least a six-nucleotide match to both a V gene segment and a J gene segment. A rearrangement was called productive if the CDR3 had no stop codons and remained in frame with V and J, and every other rearrangement was called non-productive. Following IMGT convention, CDR3 was defined as the stretch from the second conserved V-encoded cysteine to the conserved J-encoded phenylalanine. The earlier analysis of some 600 of the donors excluded sequences that lacked an unambiguous match to a single V gene segment. An earlier analysis of several hundred of the donors called V segments functional above 56.7% productive rearrangements and segregating when the between-donor standard deviation exceeded 5%. To diagnose cytomegalovirus status from the catalog of TCR beta chain sequences, a statistical classification framework was built. A later analysis assigned V and J genes by comparing TCR nucleotide sequences with IMGT/GENE-DB human TR gene sequences. In a later analysis, CDR3 sequences and most-parsimonious VDJ recombination scenarios were assigned using the TCRdist pipeline. In a later analysis, each TCR beta chain was defined by its CDR3 amino acid sequence together with its V-gene family, and reads without a unique V-gene family were excluded. A later analysis removed several hundred highly shared, low-generation-probability nucleotide sequences to deal with suspected cross-contamination and a sequencing artifact. In a later analysis, a clonal expansion index was calculated for each public chain from normalized within-repertoire ranks of inferred template counts. A later analysis computed generation probabilities with a VDJ recombination model fitted to out-of-frame rearrangements, and checked the results against IGoR. In a later analysis, TCR-TCR, TCR-HLA and TCR-CMV co-occurrence was scored with hypergeometric tests, and a repertoire-size bias correction was applied to TCR pairs. A later analysis estimated false discovery rates by permuting HLA or CMV assignments 20 times. In a later analysis, co-occurring TCRs were grouped using DBSCAN, and TCRdist sequence similarity was added for clustering within HLA-allele-positive subsets. Co-occurrence clustering excluded repertoires with fewer than 30,000 or more than 120,000 public chains, plus five with anomalous nucleotide sharing. TCRdb took this table from immuneACCESS and kept in-frame rearrangements with V and J called. Such tables lack part of the clones; where checked against another copy, unresolved V genes explain under half of the gap, and the rest is unexplained. Clone size and V and J calls were adopted from that table, with D and trimming inferred from the DNA. Recorded for this sample are 150,000 to 200,000 clones; roughly four fifths of them occurred a single time. The ten largest clones capture around 1.9% of the sample.

This chain is built from TRBV10-3 and TRBJ1-1; 6 matching bases give a weak D call of TRBD1. This TCR came from a man between 25 and 39 years old in good health and CMV-seronegative. Specimen: PBMCs. The nucleotide sequence is given as TGTGCCATCAACAGGGAAACGCACACTGAAGCTTTCTTT. Its amino acids are CAINRETHTEAFF.